Sequencing of this T cell receptor (beta chain) was carried out in a study of cytotoxic CD8 clonotypes in ibrutinib-treated CLL. Study-level information: Of a cohort that held around 10 relapsed/refractory and roughly 14 treatment-naive patients, 17 to 18 were IGHV unmutated. Results showed around 25 partial and 2 complete responses; following median roughly 68 months, 14 remained remitted, approximately twelve advanced. Study conclusions and caveats: Baseline clonality, higher than in age-matched healthy donors, tracked circulating CD8+ T-cell counts.

TCRdb's copy holds only in-frame clones and misses some; the assay was immunoSEQ multiplex PCR. The sample contains 200,000 or so clones, roughly 73% of which appear only once. Cryopreserved PBMCs were the source of around 1.8 micrograms of genomic DNA, which went to TCR beta libraries. Details on this clone: The antigen is not known.

This CDR3 is 16 amino acids long. Germline loops: CDR1 SGHRS, CDR2 YFSETQ. Trimming took off 7 bases at V and 0 bases at J, with 16 bases between the two ends. This receptor was identified in a human donor with chronic lymphocytic leukemia. The material sequenced was PBMCs, taken after 12 months of ibrutinib treatment. V is TRBV5-1 and J is TRBJ1-4, with unresolved D. The CDR3 region has the DNA TGCGCCAGCTGCCCGGGCCCCTGGGCAACTAATGAAAAACTGTTTTTT. Amino acids: CASCPGPWATNEKLFF.